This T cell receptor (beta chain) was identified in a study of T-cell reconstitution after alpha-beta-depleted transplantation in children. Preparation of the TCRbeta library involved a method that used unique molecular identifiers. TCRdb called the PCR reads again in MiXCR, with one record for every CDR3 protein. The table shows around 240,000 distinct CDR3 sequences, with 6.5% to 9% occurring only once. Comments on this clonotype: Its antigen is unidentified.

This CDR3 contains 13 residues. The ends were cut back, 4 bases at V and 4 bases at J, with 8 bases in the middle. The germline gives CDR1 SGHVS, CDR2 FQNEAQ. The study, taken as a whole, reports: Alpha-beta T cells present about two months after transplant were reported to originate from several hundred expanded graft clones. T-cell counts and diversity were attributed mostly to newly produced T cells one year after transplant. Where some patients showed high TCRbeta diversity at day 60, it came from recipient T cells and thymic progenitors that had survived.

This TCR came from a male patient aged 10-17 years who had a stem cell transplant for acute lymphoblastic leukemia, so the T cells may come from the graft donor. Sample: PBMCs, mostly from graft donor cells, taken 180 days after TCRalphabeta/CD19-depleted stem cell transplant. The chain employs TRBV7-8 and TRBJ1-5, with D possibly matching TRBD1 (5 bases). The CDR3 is CASSSQVNQPQHF. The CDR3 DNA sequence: TGTGCCAGCAGCTCACAGGTTAATCAGCCCCAGCATTTT.